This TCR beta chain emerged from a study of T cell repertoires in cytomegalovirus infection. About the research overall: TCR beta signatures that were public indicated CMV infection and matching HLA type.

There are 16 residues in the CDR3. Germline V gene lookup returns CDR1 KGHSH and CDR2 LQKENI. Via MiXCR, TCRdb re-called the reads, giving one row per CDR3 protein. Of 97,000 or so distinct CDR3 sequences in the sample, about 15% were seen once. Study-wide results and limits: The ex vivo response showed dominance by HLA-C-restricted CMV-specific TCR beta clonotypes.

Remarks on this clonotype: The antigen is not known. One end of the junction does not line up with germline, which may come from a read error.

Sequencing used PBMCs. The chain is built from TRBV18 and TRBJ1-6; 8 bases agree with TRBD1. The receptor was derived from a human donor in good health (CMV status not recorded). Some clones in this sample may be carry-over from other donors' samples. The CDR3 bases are TGTACCAGCACCCCCGGACAGGGACGTATAAGTTCACCCCTCCACTTT. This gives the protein CTSTPGQGRISSPLHF.